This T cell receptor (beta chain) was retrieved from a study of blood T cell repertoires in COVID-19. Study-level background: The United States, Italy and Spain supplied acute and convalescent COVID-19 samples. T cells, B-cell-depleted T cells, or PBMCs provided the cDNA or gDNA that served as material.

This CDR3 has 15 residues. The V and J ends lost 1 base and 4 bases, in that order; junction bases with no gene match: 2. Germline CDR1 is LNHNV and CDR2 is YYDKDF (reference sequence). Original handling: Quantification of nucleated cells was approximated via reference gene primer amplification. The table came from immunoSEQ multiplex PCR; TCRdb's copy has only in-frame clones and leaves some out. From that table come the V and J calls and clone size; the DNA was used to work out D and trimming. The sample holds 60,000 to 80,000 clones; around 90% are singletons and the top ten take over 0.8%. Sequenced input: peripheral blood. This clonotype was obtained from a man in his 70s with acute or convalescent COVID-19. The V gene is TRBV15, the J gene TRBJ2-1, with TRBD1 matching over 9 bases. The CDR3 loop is CATSRGGQGYNEQFF. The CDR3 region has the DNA TGTGCCACCAGCAGAGGGGGACAGGGTTACAATGAGCAGTTCTTC.